Each of the 4 T cell receptor beta chains below was sequenced from the same sample in a study of blood T cell repertoires in COVID-19 (dated by TCRdb to between 2020 and 2021). The library relied on the immunoSEQ multiplex PCR assay. The immuneACCESS repertoire file appears here via TCRdb, limited to in-frame rearrangements. These files lack a portion of the clones; in checked studies, under half of the deficit traces to unresolved V genes, and the cause of the others is not known. Present in this sample are approximately 54,000 clones, approximately 80% of which were seen just once. The top ten constitute approximately 5.4% of the sample. Sequenced material: peripheral blood. The receptors originated from a woman between 55 and 75 years old with acute or convalescent COVID-19.

Only one count was recorded for this clone. This chain's CDR3 is CASSTGQGTGLGNQPQHF. CDR3 bases: TGTGCCAGCAGTACTGGACAGGGGACGGGGTTAGGCAATCAGCCCCAGCATTTT. The chain combines TRBV27 with TRBJ1-5; 9 nucleotides line up with TRBD1. Trimming removed 5 bases from V and 2 bases from J; junction bases left unmatched: 13. Per the germline V gene, CDR1 is MNHEY and CDR2 is SMNVEV (reference sequence). The CDR3 length is 18 residues.

The chain couples TRBV5-1 to TRBJ1-1; weak D call: TRBD1 (6 bases). With 4 bases removed from V and 0 bases from J, the gap between germline ends came to 13 bases. The germline V gene has CDR1 SGHRS and CDR2 YFSETQ. CDR3 length: 15 residues. The CDR3 sequence: CASSEQGDMNTEAFF. CDR3 DNA sequence: TGCGCCAGCAGCGAACAGGGAGACATGAACACTGAAGCTTTCTTT.

The rearrangement links TRBV11-3 to TRBJ1-5; TRBD1 aligns across 10 bases. This CDR3 comprises 15 residues. V lost 5 bases to trimming and J lost 3 bases; unmatched junction nucleotides: 4. Germline-derived CDR1 and CDR2 are SGHNT and YENEEA. The CDR3: CASSPGQGDNQPQHF. CDR3 DNA: TGTGCCAGCAGCCCTGGACAGGGGGACAATCAGCCCCAGCATTTT.

The chain employs TRBV6-1 and TRBJ1-4; the match to TRBD1 covers 7 bases. V trimming: 3 bases; J trimming: 1 base; junction bases outside the gene matches: 2. Germline CDR1 and CDR2: MNHNS and SASEGT. CDR3 length: 15 residues. CDR3 coding DNA: TGTGCCAGCAGTGACCAGGGGGGAACTAATGAAAAACTGTTTTTT. Its translation is CASSDQGGTNEKLFF.